This TCR beta chain was obtained from a study of T-cell reconstitution after alpha-beta-depleted transplantation in children. Study-wide results and caveats: Reports say that about two months after transplant, the alpha-beta T cells came out of several hundred graft clones that had expanded.

Trimming took 2 bases from V and 5 from J, leaving 1 base between them. Germline CDR1 ENHRY, CDR2 SYGVKD. The CDR3 sequence is 11 residues long. This clonotype was counted many times. Its specificity is not known. Unique molecular identifiers featured in how the TCRbeta library was prepared. TCRdb re-derived calls from the PCR reads in MiXCR, one entry per CDR3 protein. The table shows hundreds of thousands of distinct CDR3 sequences, with around 15% occurring only once. This TCR came from a boy younger than two who had a stem cell transplant for Wiskott-Aldrich syndrome, so the T cells may come from the graft donor. The J gene is TRBJ2-1, the V gene TRBV10-3; D gene unclear. The specimen comprised PBMCs, mostly from graft donor cells, sampled 360 days after TCRalphabeta/CD19-depleted stem cell transplant. Written as DNA, the CDR3 is TGTGCCATCAGTGAGGACAATGAGCAGTTCTTC. Its protein product is CAISEDNEQFF.